The present TCR beta chain was sequenced within a study of T-cell reconstitution after alpha-beta-depleted transplantation in children. This sample's TCRbeta library carried unique molecular identifier barcodes. Via MiXCR, TCRdb re-called the PCR reads, giving one row per CDR3 protein. The sample holds almost 600,000 distinct CDR3 sequences, 27% seen once. Study findings and constraints: When one year had passed after transplant, most T-cell counts and diversity came from newly produced T cells. About two months after transplant, alpha-beta T cells reportedly came from several hundred expanded graft clones. Diversity of TCRbeta at day 60 was high in some patients, arising from surviving recipient T cells and thymic progenitors.

V was clipped by 5 bases and J by 0 bases, with 11 bases between them. CDR1 and CDR2 from the germline V gene are SGHRS and YFSETQ. The CDR3 totals 15 residues. Remarks on this clonotype: Its antigen is as yet unknown.

This TCR was recovered from a boy under two years old with Wiskott-Aldrich syndrome, due to receive a stem cell transplant. V usage is TRBV5-1 and J usage is TRBJ2-2; D gene unclear. The sequenced sample was PBMCs, obtained before TCRalphabeta/CD19-depleted stem cell transplant. CDR3 sequence (DNA): TGCGCCAGCAGTCGGCTGGCACCGAACACCGGGGAGCTGTTTTTT. Translating gives CASSRLAPNTGELFF.